The 19 T cell receptor beta chains presented below share a single source sample, sequenced in a study of radiotherapy plus CTLA-4 blockade in lung cancer. The method was immunoSEQ multiplex PCR; TCRdb's version includes in-frame clones alone and lacks a portion of them. The data show roughly 97,000 clones, with 65% to 85% seen just once and about 3% held by the top ten. The material sequenced was peripheral blood, taken from a patient treated with radiotherapy plus ipilimumab. These receptors all stem from a human donor with non-small cell lung cancer who had a partial response to radiotherapy plus ipilimumab. Some clones in this sample may be carry-over from other donors' samples.

The CDR3 coding sequence is TGTGCCAGCAGCAACCGGGGTAATGAAAAACTGTTTTTT. This translates into CASSNRGNEKLFF. The rearrangement links TRBV5-4 to TRBJ1-4; D is ambiguous. Germline lookup yields CDR1 SGHNT and CDR2 YYREEE (reference sequence). This CDR3 region has 13 residues. The germline V and J ends were trimmed by 4 bases and 4 bases, with 8 bases remaining between them.

The chain joins TRBV28 to TRBJ1-2, with 7 bases matching TRBD1. This CDR3 has 15 residues. The trim removed 6 bases at V and 2 bases at J, leaving 9 bases unmatched. The V gene's germline CDR1 is MDHEN and CDR2 SYDVKM. The chain's CDR3 is CASSAALTGNYGYTF. CDR3 in DNA: TGTGCCAGCAGCGCGGCCCTGACAGGGAACTATGGCTACACCTTC.

The genes are TRBV2 and TRBJ2-3, with 8 bases matching TRBD2. The CDR3 extends over 15 amino acids. V shed 7 bases, J shed 4 bases, and the junction held 10 bases outside the gene matches. Germline CDR1 SNHLY, CDR2 FYNNEI. The DNA of the CDR3 is TGTGCCAGCAATTCTCTGGAGCGGGGGTCAGATACGCAGTATTTT. It encodes CASNSLERGSDTQYF.

This clone was counted between two and nine times. The chain carries TRBV7-9 and TRBJ2-5, with 8 bases fitting TRBD1. This CDR3 has 15 residues. The ends lost 0 bases at V and 2 bases at J; junction bases unmatched: 2. Germline V lookup: CDR1 SEHNR, CDR2 FQNEAQ (reference sequence). The CDR3 coding sequence is TGTGCCAGCAGCTTAGCGGGACAGGATCAAGAGACCCAGTACTTC. Its translation: CASSLAGQDQETQYF.

The CDR3 sequence: CASSLAGQGETQYF. Here the CDR3 DNA reads TGCGCCAGCAGCTTGGCTGGACAGGGGGAGACCCAGTACTTC. The rearrangement joins TRBV5-1 to TRBJ2-5; 9 nucleotides align to TRBD1. V gave up 0 bases and J gave up 5 bases; unmatched junction bases: 2. The germline V gene encodes CDR1 SGHRS and CDR2 YFSETQ. The length of the CDR3 is 14 residues.

This chain joins TRBV9 and TRBJ2-3; 8 bases match TRBD2. With V trimmed by 3 bases and J by 4 bases, 10 bases remained unmatched. The V gene's germline CDR1 is SGDLS and CDR2 YYNGEE. This CDR3 is 16 amino acids long. As DNA, the CDR3 is TGTGCCAGCAGCGCCCCCCAAAGCGGGGGCCCAGATACGCAGTATTTT. This gives the protein CASSAPQSGGPDTQYF.

CDR3 amino acids: CASSHPLGQGSKTQYF. The CDR3 DNA reads as TGCGCCAGCAGCCACCCTTTGGGCCAGGGGTCGAAGACCCAGTACTTC. V gene TRBV5-1 combines with J gene TRBJ2-5, with D maybe TRBD1 (6 bases). V was shortened by 4 bases and J by 6 bases, with 22 bases between the two germline ends. CDR3 length: 16 residues. In germline, CDR1 is SGHRS, CDR2 YFSETQ. Supplemented by reference TRBV5-1 and TRBJ2-5, the full variable domain reads KAGVTQTPRYLIKTRGQQVTLSCSPISGHRSVSWYQQTPGQGLQFLFEYFSETQRNKGNFPGRFSGRQFSNSRSEMNVSTLELGDSALYLCASSHPLGQGSKTQYFGPGTRLLVL.

The chain links TRBV29-1 to TRBJ1-5; 7 bases agree with TRBD1. V was clipped by 6 bases and J by 4 bases; unmatched bases: 6. The CDR3 totals 13 residues. The V gene's germline CDR1 is SQVTM and CDR2 ANQGSEA. The DNA of the CDR3 is TGCAGCGTCGGCCGGGACAGAAATCAGCCCCAGCATTTT. It specifies CSVGRDRNQPQHF.

This CDR3 reads CASSFSGGALTGELFF. The CDR3 DNA reads as TGTGCCAGCAGCTTTAGCGGGGGGGCCTTAACCGGGGAGCTGTTTTTT. The chain combines TRBV7-7 with TRBJ2-2; TRBD2 agrees at 11 bases. Germline V gene data show CDR1 as SSHAT and CDR2 as FNYEAQ (reference sequence). This CDR3 has 16 amino acids. V lost 3 bases and J lost 5; bases outside the gene matches: 5.

The J gene is TRBJ2-7, the V gene TRBV10-3, with TRBD2 identical over 7 bases. Germline V lookup: CDR1 ENHRY, CDR2 SYGVKD. The trim removed 3 bases at V and 6 bases at J, leaving 5 bases unmatched. CDR3 length: 13 residues. The CDR3 reads CAISDSGGGEQYF. CDR3 nucleotides: TGTGCCATCAGTGATTCGGGGGGAGGCGAGCAGTACTTC.

This clone has a single count. The V gene is TRBV19, the J gene TRBJ1-2, with D perhaps TRBD1 (5 bases). Germline V lookup: CDR1 LNHDA, CDR2 SQIVND (reference sequence). The CDR3 covers 15 residues. V was pared by 5 bases and J by 4 bases, with 17 bases between. The DNA of the CDR3 is TGTGCCAGTAGTTCAACGTCGGACAACTCCTATGGCTACACCTTC. Encoded protein: CASSSTSDNSYGYTF.

This clone was observed once. DNA of the CDR3: TGTGCCAGCAGCCTCACCTTCACTAGCGGATCTGACACCGGGGAGCTGTTTTTT. It encodes CASSLTFTSGSDTGELFF. The rearrangement joins TRBV7-8 to TRBJ2-2, with 8 bases lining up with TRBD2. The length of the CDR3 is 18 residues. The ends lost 5 bases at V and 3 bases at J; junction bases unmatched: 14. Germline CDR1 and CDR2: SGHVS and FQNEAQ. The whole variable domain, filled in from reference TRBV7-8 and TRBJ2-2, reads GAGVSQSPRYKVAKRGQDVALRCDPISGHVSLFWYQQALGQGPEFLTYFQNEAQLDKSGLPSDRFFAERPEGSVSTLKIQRTQQEDSAVYLCASSLTFTSGSDTGELFFGEGSRLTVL.

The V call is TRBV5-6, the J call TRBJ2-7; TRBD2 is a possible D gene (5 bases). The germline gives CDR1 SGHDT, CDR2 YYEEEE. The CDR3 is 14 residues long. Between the trimmed V and J ends, which lost 6 bases and 2 bases, there was a span of 15 bases. As DNA, the CDR3 is TGTGCCAGCACCGAACCCGGAGGCGCCTACGAGCAGTACTTC. Amino acid sequence: CASTEPGGAYEQYF.

This chain uses TRBV2 with TRBJ2-3; 8 nucleotides line up with TRBD2. This CDR3 has 13 residues. Germline V lookup: CDR1 SNHLY, CDR2 FYNNEI. Losses at the gene ends were 9 bases for V and 2 bases for J; bases not matched to a gene: 4. DNA for the CDR3: TGTGCCAGTATAGCGGGAAACACAGATACGCAGTATTTT. Protein: CASIAGNTDTQYF.

This clone was seen a handful of times. This chain uses TRBV30 with TRBJ1-2, with 9 bases that match TRBD1. The germline V gene has CDR1 GTSNPN and CDR2 SVGIG (reference sequence). The CDR3 consists of 14 residues. V was clipped by 3 bases and J by 12 bases; unmatched bases: 14. This CDR3 reads CAWSLDRGVPGDTF. CDR3 DNA sequence: TGTGCCTGGAGCCTTGACAGGGGGGTCCCTGGTGACACCTTC.

The chain uses TRBV7-2 and TRBJ2-2; maybe TRBD2 (6 bases). The V end lost 3 bases, the J end lost 2 bases, and 16 bases lay between the germline ends. The CDR3 loop spans 17 amino acids. Germline loops: CDR1 SGHTA, CDR2 FQGNSA. CDR3 in amino acids: CASSLDGGSGNTGELFF. CDR3 sequence (DNA): TGTGCCAGCAGCTTGGACGGGGGTAGCGGAAACACCGGGGAGCTGTTTTTT.

This rearrangement joins TRBV7-3 to TRBJ2-5; D possibly corresponds to TRBD1 (6 bases). There are 14 residues in the CDR3. Trimming took off 5 bases at V and 4 bases at J, with 14 bases between the two ends. In germline, CDR1 is SGHTA, CDR2 FQGTGA. CDR3 loop: CASSPLQGSETQYF. Here the CDR3 DNA reads TGTGCCAGCAGCCCCTTACAGGGTTCAGAGACCCAGTACTTC.

The genes are TRBV4-3 and TRBJ2-5, with D tentatively TRBD1 (8 bases). Per germline, CDR1 LGHNA and CDR2 YSLEER. V was clipped by 2 bases and J by 2 bases, with 15 bases between them. The CDR3 has 16 amino acids. The CDR3 region is CASSQIYRGGQETQYF. The CDR3 DNA sequence: TGCGCCAGCAGCCAAATCTACAGGGGGGGACAAGAGACCCAGTACTTC.

The V call is TRBV18, the J call TRBJ1-1; TRBD1 might be the D (6 bases). Germline CDR1 KGHSH, CDR2 LQKENI. This CDR3 has 15 amino acids. Trimming left V 3 bases short and J 5 bases short, with 16 bases between. The CDR3 loop is CASSPSRGTFTEAFF. CDR3 DNA: TGTGCCAGCTCACCGAGCAGGGGAACGTTTACTGAAGCTTTCTTT.